These T cell receptor beta chains were read from a single sample in a study of blood T cell repertoires in COVID-19. Using immunoSEQ multiplex PCR, the repertoire was profiled, and TCRdb retains in-frame clones only, with some absent. The sample has almost 70,000 clones; roughly 80% are singletons. Sequences were obtained from peripheral blood. These receptors all come from a man aged 55 to 69 with acute or convalescent COVID-19. The CDR3 runs from the conserved cysteine through the conserved F or W. A D gene is named only where the DNA matches it firmly. Rows may omit the clone size; those that give it use once, few, many or a size class.

j_call clone_size v_call d_call cdr3_aa cdr3_nt
TRBJ2-5 . TRBV5-4 TRBD2 CASSSGLAGHQETQYF TGTGCCAGCAGCTCCGGACTAGCGGGGCACCAAGAGACCCAGTACTTC
TRBJ2-1 . TRBV24-1 . CATSDDKNTYNEQFF TGTGCCACCAGTGACGACAAAAATACCTACAATGAGCAGTTCTTC
TRBJ1-2 . TRBV4-1 TRBD1 CASSQRSGGYGYTF TGCGCCAGCAGCCAACGATCAGGGGGGTATGGCTACACCTTC
TRBJ2-5 . TRBV2 TRBD2 CASRETSAIQETQYF TGTGCCAGCAGGGAGACTAGCGCAATCCAAGAGACCCAGTACTTC
TRBJ2-5 . TRBV18 TRBD1 CASSPILFGTGTQETQYF TGTGCCAGCTCACCTATACTATTCGGGACAGGGACCCAAGAGACCCAGTACTTC
TRBJ1-1 . TRBV19 . CASRRQENTEAFF TGTGCCAGTAGGAGGCAAGAGAACACTGAAGCTTTCTTT
TRBJ1-4 . TRBV5-4 . CASSAGQSNEKLFF TGTGCCAGCAGCGCTGGACAGTCTAATGAAAAACTGTTTTTT
TRBJ1-2 . TRBV6-5 . CASSYYRAYGYTF TGTGCCAGCAGTTATTACAGAGCCTATGGCTACACCTTC
TRBJ1-6 few TRBV6-4 TRBD1 CASSYMTGNSPLHF TGTGCCAGCAGCTATATGACAGGGAATTCACCCCTCCACTTT
TRBJ1-6 . TRBV27 . CASSVDILNSPLHF TGTGCCAGCAGTGTGGACATCCTTAATTCACCCCTCCACTTT
TRBJ1-5 . TRBV27 . CASSPSWRGSQHF TGTGCCAGCAGTCCCAGCTGGCGGGGCAGCCAGCATTTT
TRBJ1-2 . TRBV13 TRBD1 CASSPRQGFYGYTF TGTGCCAGCAGCCCGCGACAGGGGTTCTATGGCTACACCTTC